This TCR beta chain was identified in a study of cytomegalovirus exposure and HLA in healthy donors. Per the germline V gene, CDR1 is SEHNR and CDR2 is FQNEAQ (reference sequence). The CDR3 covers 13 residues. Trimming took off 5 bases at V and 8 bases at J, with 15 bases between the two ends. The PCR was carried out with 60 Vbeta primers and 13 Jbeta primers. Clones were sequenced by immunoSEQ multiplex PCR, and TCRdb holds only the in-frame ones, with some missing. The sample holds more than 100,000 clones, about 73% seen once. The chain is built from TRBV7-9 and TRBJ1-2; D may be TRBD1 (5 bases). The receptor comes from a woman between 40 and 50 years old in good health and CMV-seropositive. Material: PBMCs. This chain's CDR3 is CASSGSREYGYTF. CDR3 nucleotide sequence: TGTGCCAGCAGCGGATCCAGGGAATACGGCTACACCTTC.